The subject of this entry is one T cell receptor beta chain. Its specificity is not known. Using unique molecular identifiers, the investigators prepared the TCRbeta library. TCRdb re-called the PCR reads with MiXCR, one entry per CDR3 protein. The table has roughly 120,000 distinct CDR3 sequences, under 30% seen once; the top ten hold more than 9%. These data are taken from a study of T-cell reconstitution after alpha-beta-depleted transplantation in children. The CDR3 consists of 16 residues. CDR1 DFQATT and CDR2 SNEGSKA come from the germline V gene (reference sequence). V was clipped by 6 bases and J by 5 bases; unmatched bases: 10. Points from the study as a whole: Reported findings indicate that, about two months after transplant, alpha-beta T cells came from several hundred expanded clones, which were derived from non-depleted graft cells.

The sequences come from PBMCs, mostly from graft donor cells, collected 180 days after TCRalphabeta/CD19-depleted stem cell transplant. The chain uses TRBV20-1 and TRBJ2-1; 13 bases are a match to TRBD2. The sequence derives from a male patient aged 2-15 years who had a stem cell transplant for chronic granulomatous disease, so the T cells may come from the graft donor. The CDR3 here is CSAKGTSGTWDNEQFF. The CDR3 DNA reads TGCAGTGCCAAGGGGACTAGCGGGACCTGGGACAATGAGCAGTTCTTC.